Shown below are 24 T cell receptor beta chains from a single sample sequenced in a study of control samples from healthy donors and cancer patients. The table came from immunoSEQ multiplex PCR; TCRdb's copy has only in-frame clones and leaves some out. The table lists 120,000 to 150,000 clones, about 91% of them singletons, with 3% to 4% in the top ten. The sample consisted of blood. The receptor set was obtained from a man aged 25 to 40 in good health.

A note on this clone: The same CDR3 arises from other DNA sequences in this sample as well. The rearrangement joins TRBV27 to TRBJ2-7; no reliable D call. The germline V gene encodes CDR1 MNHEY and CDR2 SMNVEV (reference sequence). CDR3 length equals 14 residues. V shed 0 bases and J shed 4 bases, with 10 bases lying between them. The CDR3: CASSLSPGGYEQYF. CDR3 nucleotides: TGTGCCAGCAGTTTATCACCAGGCGGATACGAGCAGTACTTC.

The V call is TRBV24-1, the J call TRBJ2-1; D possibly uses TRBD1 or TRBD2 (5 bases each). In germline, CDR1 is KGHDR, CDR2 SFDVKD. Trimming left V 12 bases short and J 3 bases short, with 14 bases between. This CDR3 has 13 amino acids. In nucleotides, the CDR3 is TGTGCCGCGGGTGGGCAGGGCTACAATGAGCAGTTCTTC. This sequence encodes CAAGGQGYNEQFF.

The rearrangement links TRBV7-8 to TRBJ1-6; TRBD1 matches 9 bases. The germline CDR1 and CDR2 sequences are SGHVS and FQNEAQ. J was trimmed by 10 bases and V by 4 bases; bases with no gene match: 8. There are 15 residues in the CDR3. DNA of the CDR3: TGTGCCAGCAGCTCCATGGACAGGGGAGCCTCACCCCTCCACTTT. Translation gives CASSSMDRGASPLHF. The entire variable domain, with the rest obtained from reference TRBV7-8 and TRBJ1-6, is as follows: GAGVSQSPRYKVAKRGQDVALRCDPISGHVSLFWYQQALGQGPEFLTYFQNEAQLDKSGLPSDRFFAERPEGSVSTLKIQRTQQEDSAVYLCASSSMDRGASPLHFGNGTRLTVT.

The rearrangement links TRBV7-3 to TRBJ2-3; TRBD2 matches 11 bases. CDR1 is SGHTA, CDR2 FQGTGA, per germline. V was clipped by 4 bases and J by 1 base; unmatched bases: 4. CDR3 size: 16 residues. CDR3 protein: CASSSNSGGGTDTQYF. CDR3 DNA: TGTGCCAGCAGCTCGAATAGCGGGGGGGGCACAGATACGCAGTATTTT.

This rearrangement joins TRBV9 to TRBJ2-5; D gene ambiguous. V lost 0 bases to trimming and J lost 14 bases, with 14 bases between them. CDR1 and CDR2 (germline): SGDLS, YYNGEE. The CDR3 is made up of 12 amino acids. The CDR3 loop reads CASSVDAGPLYF. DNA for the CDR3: TGTGCCAGCAGCGTAGATGCCGGTCCCCTCTACTTC.

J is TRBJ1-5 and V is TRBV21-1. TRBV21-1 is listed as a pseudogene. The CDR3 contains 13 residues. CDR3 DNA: TGTGCCAGCAGCCCTCTCACCAATCAGCCCCAGCATTTT. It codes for CASSPLTNQPQHF.

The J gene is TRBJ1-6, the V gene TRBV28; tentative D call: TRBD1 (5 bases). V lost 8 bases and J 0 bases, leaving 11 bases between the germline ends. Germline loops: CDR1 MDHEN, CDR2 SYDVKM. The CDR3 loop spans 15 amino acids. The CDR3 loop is CASGTRSSYNSPLHF. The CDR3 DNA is TGTGCCAGCGGGACCCGGAGCTCCTATAATTCACCCCTCCACTTT.

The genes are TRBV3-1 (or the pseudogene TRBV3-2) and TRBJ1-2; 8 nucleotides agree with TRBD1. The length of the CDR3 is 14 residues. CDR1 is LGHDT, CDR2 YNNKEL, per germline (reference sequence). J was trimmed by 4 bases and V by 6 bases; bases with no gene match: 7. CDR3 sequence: CASRPTGQGYGYTF. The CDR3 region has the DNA TGTGCCAGCAGACCTACCGGACAGGGCTATGGCTACACCTTC.

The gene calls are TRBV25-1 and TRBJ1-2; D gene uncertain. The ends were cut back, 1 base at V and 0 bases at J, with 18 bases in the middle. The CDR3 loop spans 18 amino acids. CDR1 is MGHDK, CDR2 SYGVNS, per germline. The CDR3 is CASSESLLSPESNYGYTF. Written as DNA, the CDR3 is TGTGCCAGCAGTGAATCCCTCCTTTCACCGGAATCTAACTATGGCTACACCTTC.

CDR3 in DNA: TGTGCCACAGCCTACGCGGAGGAGCTGTTTTTT. Translation gives CATAYAEELFF. This chain joins TRBV10-3 and TRBJ2-2; unclear D gene. CDR3 length: 11 amino acids. Trimming removed 10 bases from V and 10 bases from J, with 13 bases in between. In germline, CDR1 is ENHRY, CDR2 SYGVKD.

The CDR3 DNA reads as TGCAGCGCCCCGACAGGGACCCTATATGGCTACACCTTC. It encodes CSAPTGTLYGYTF. V gene TRBV29-1 combines with J gene TRBJ1-2; 7 nucleotides match TRBD1. CDR3 size: 13 residues. V was pared by 7 bases and J by 5 bases, with 10 bases of the junction left unmatched. Germline CDR1 SQVTM, CDR2 ANQGSEA.

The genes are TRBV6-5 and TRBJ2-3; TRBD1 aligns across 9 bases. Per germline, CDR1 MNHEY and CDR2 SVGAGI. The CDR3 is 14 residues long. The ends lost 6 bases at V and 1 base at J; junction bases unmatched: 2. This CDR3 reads CASRRTGGTDTQYF. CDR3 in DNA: TGTGCCAGCAGGCGGACAGGGGGCACAGATACGCAGTATTTT.

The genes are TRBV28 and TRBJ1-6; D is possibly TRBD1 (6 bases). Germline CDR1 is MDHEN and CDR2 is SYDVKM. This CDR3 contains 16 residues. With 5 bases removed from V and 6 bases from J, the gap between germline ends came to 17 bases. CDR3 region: CASSPAGAISNSPLHF. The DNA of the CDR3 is TGTGCCAGCAGTCCCGCAGGGGCGATAAGTAATTCACCCCTCCACTTT.

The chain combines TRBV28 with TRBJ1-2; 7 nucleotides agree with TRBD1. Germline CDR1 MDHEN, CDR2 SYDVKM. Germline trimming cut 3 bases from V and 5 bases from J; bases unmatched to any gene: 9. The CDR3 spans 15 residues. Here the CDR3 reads CASSFGGGQPYGYTF. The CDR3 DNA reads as TGTGCCAGCAGTTTTGGAGGGGGACAGCCGTATGGCTACACCTTC.

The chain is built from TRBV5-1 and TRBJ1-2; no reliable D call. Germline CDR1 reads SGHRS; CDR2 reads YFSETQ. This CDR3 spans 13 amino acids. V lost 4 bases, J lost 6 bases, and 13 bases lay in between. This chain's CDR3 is CASSLPSSDGYTF. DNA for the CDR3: TGCGCCAGCAGCCTTCCCTCCTCGGATGGCTACACCTTC. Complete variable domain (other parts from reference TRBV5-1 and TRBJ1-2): KAGVTQTPRYLIKTRGQQVTLSCSPISGHRSVSWYQQTPGQGLQFLFEYFSETQRNKGNFPGRFSGRQFSNSRSEMNVSTLELGDSALYLCASSLPSSDGYTFGSGTRLTVV.

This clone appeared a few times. The CDR3 here is CASSEWDRGWDTQYF. Here the CDR3 DNA reads TGTGCCAGCAGTGAATGGGACAGGGGTTGGGATACGCAGTATTTT. The chain employs TRBV6-1 and TRBJ2-3; 10 bases line up with TRBD1. This CDR3 contains 15 residues. The V segment lost 2 bases and the J segment 6 bases; nucleotides outside the gene matches: 5. CDR1 and CDR2 from the germline V gene are MNHNS and SASEGT.

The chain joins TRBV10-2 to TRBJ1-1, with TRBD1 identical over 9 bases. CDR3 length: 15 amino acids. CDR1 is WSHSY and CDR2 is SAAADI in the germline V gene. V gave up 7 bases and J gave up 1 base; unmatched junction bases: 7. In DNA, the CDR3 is TGCGCCAGCACTGGGACAGGGTTTGGGAACACTGAAGCTTTCTTT. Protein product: CASTGTGFGNTEAFF.

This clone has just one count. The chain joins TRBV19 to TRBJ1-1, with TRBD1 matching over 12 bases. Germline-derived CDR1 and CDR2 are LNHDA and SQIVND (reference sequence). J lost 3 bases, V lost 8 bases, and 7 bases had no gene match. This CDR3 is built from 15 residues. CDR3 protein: CASGTGGLLDTEAFF. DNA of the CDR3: TGTGCCAGTGGGACAGGGGGCTTGTTGGACACTGAAGCTTTCTTT.

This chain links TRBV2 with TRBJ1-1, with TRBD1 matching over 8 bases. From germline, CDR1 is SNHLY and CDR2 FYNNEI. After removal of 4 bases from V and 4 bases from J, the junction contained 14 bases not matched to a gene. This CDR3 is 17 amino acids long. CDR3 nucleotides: TGTGCCAGCAGTGTGACGGACAGGGAGTCTCTGAGCACTGAAGCTTTCTTT. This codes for CASSVTDRESLSTEAFF. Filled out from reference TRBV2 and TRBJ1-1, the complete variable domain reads EPEVTQTPSHQVTQMGQEVILRCVPISNHLYFYWYRQILGQKVEFLVSFYNNEISEKSEIFDDQFSVERPDGSNFTLKIRSTKLEDSAMYFCASSVTDRESLSTEAFFGQGTRLTVV.

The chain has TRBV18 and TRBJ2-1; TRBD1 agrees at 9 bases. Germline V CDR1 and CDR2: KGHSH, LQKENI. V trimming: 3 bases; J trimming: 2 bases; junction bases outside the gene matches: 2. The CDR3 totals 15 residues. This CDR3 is CASSPGTGTYNEQFF. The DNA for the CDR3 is TGTGCCAGCTCACCCGGGACAGGGACCTACAATGAGCAGTTCTTC.

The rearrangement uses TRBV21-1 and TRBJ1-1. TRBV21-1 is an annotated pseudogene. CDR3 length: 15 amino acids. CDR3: CASRGGGVGNTEAFF. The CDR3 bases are TGTGCCAGCAGGGGTGGTGGGGTCGGGAACACTGAAGCTTTCTTT.

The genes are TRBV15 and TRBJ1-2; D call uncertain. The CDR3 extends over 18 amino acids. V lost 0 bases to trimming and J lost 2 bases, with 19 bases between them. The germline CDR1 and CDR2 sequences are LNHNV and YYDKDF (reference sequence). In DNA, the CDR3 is TGTGCCACCAGCAGAGACCTGAGCCCGGGCCGATTAAACTATGGCTACACCTTC. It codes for CATSRDLSPGRLNYGYTF.

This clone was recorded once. The CDR3 coding sequence is TGTGCCAGCAGATTAAGCGTTGGACAGGCCTACGAGCAGTACTTC. Translation gives CASRLSVGQAYEQYF. The chain combines TRBV27 with TRBJ2-7; 7 bases agree with TRBD1. The V and J ends lost 6 bases and 2 bases, in that order; junction bases with no gene match: 10. This CDR3 contains 15 residues. Germline lookup yields CDR1 MNHEY and CDR2 SMNVEV (reference sequence).

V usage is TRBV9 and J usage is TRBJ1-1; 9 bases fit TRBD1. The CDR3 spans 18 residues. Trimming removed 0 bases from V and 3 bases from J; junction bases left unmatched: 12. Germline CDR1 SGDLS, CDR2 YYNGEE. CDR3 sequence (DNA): TGTGCCAGCAGCGTAGCTATAACCGGGACAGGGCCGTACACTGAAGCTTTCTTT. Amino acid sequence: CASSVAITGTGPYTEAFF.